The clone carrying this T cell receptor beta chain is labeled medium-sized (0.01 to 0.1%). The antigen is not known. This sample was taken from a study of spatial heterogeneity in lung cancer. MiXCR, applied by TCRdb to the 5' RACE reads, yields one record per CDR3 protein. The table lists more than 5,500 distinct CDR3 sequences, about 5.2% of them singletons. Points from the study as a whole: As ubiquitous and regional nonsynonymous mutations varied, counts of ubiquitous and regional expanded TCRs tracked them, respectively. For expanded intratumoral alpha and beta TCRs, counts tracked tumor mutation counts.

The germline gives CDR1 WSHSY, CDR2 SAAADI. V dropped 2 bases and J dropped 4 bases, with 18 bases sitting between them. The CDR3 extends over 18 amino acids. Specified time point: sample taken at primary tumor resection. The rearrangement joins TRBV10-2 to TRBJ2-6; TRBD1 might be the D (6 bases). The sample in question was lung tumor tissue, obtained at surgery. This TCR was sampled from a male donor with early-stage non-small cell lung cancer. CDR3 residues: CASSEGTGTMRGANVLTF. CDR3 DNA: TGCGCCAGCAGTGAGGGAACAGGGACAATGAGAGGGGCCAACGTCCTGACTTTC.